Following are 10 T cell receptor beta chains from one sample sequenced in a study of T-cell reconstitution after alpha-beta-depleted transplantation in children. A TCRbeta library incorporating unique molecular identifiers was prepared. TCRdb re-derived calls from the PCR reads in MiXCR, one entry per CDR3 protein. This sample yields around 960,000 distinct CDR3 sequences, of which roughly 29% are seen a single time; 25% to 35% belongs to the top ten. The sequenced sample was PBMCs, mostly from graft donor cells, obtained 360 days after TCRalphabeta/CD19-depleted stem cell transplant. Receptors were obtained from a boy in the first two years of life who had a stem cell transplant for SCID, so the T cells may come from the graft donor.

The chain is built from TRBV6-1 and TRBJ2-1; 9 bases fit TRBD2. The germline CDR1 and CDR2 sequences are MNHNS and SASEGT. J gave up 4 bases and V 6 bases, and 7 bases lay outside the gene matches. The CDR3 runs 15 residues. In nucleotides, the CDR3 is TGTGCCAGCAGAAAGGAGCGGGGGGCATACAATGAGCAGTTCTTC. Protein product: CASRKERGAYNEQFF.

This clonotype was counted between two and nine times. This chain uses TRBV12-3 or TRBV12-4 with TRBJ1-1; D is unclear. The length of the CDR3 is 15 residues. V was clipped by 0 bases and J by 1 base, with 9 bases between them. The CDR3 region is CASSLAGWANTEAFF. The CDR3 DNA is TGTGCCAGCAGTTTAGCAGGGTGGGCGAACACTGAAGCTTTCTTT.

This clonotype was observed a handful of times. The chain's CDR3 is CASSFGRPLIEAFF. Here the CDR3 DNA reads TGTGCCAGCAGTTTCGGGAGACCGTTAATAGAGGCTTTCTTT. J is TRBJ1-1 and V is TRBV12-3 or TRBV12-4, with unresolved D. This CDR3 spans 14 amino acids. V lost 3 bases, J lost 11 bases, and 19 bases lay in between.

This clonotype occurred a few times. This chain joins TRBV20-1 and TRBJ2-1, with 7 bases lining up with TRBD2. Looked up from germline, CDR1 is DFQATT and CDR2 is SNEGSKA (reference sequence). The trim removed 5 bases at V and 2 bases at J, leaving 6 bases unmatched. The CDR3 runs to 14 residues. Here the CDR3 reads CSALAVVAYNEQFF. The CDR3 DNA reads as TGCAGTGCTCTAGCGGTCGTTGCCTACAATGAGCAGTTCTTC.

V and J are TRBV14 and TRBJ2-1; D is ambiguous. V lost 2 bases to trimming and J lost 5 bases, with 10 bases between them. Germline lookup yields CDR1 SGHDN and CDR2 FVKESK. The CDR3 is 14 amino acids. The CDR3 protein is CASSQIKPNNEQFF. The CDR3 DNA follows: TGTGCCAGCAGCCAAATTAAACCGAACAATGAGCAGTTCTTC. The whole variable domain, filled in from reference TRBV14 and TRBJ2-1, reads EAGVTQFPSHSVIEKGQTVTLRCDPISGHDNLYWYRRVMGKEIKFLLHFVKESKQDESGMPNNRFLAERTGGTYSTLKVQPAELEDSGVYFCASSQIKPNNEQFFGPGTRLTVL.

This chain joins TRBV18 and TRBJ2-7; a weak D match, TRBD2 (7 bases). Germline V gene data show CDR1 as KGHSH and CDR2 as LQKENI. CDR3 length: 15 amino acids. Trimming removed 0 bases at V and 2 bases at J, with 11 bases between. The CDR3 region is CASSPPGRGTYEQYF. As DNA, the CDR3 is TGTGCCAGCTCACCACCAGGGAGGGGGACCTACGAGCAGTACTTC.

This chain connects TRBV20-1 to TRBJ1-6; 8 nucleotides align to TRBD1. Germline lookup yields CDR1 DFQATT and CDR2 SNEGSKA (reference sequence). V shed 5 bases, J shed 2 bases, and the junction held 5 bases outside the gene matches. This CDR3 has 15 residues. CDR3 residues: CSAEDRVAYNSPLHF. The CDR3, as DNA: TGCAGTGCTGAGGACAGGGTCGCCTATAATTCACCCCTCCACTTT.

This chain links TRBV5-1 with TRBJ1-6; D is unresolved. The germline V gene has CDR1 SGHRS and CDR2 YFSETQ. The length of the CDR3 is 15 residues. The germline V and J ends were trimmed by 4 bases and 7 bases, with 15 bases remaining between them. CDR3 residues: CASSMDLQGNSPLHF. The CDR3 nucleotides are TGCGCCAGCAGCATGGACCTTCAAGGGAATTCACCCCTCCACTTT. Combining the CDR3 with reference TRBV5-1 and TRBJ1-6 gives the whole variable domain KAGVTQTPRYLIKTRGQQVTLSCSPISGHRSVSWYQQTPGQGLQFLFEYFSETQRNKGNFPGRFSGRQFSNSRSEMNVSTLELGDSALYLCASSMDLQGNSPLHFGNGTRLTVT.

The rearrangement joins TRBV5-1 to TRBJ2-2; D gene uncertain. The CDR3 spans 14 residues. Germline V CDR1 and CDR2: SGHRS, YFSETQ. Trimming removed 5 bases at V and 2 bases at J, with 10 bases between. The CDR3 loop is CASSRAGNTGELFF. DNA of the CDR3: TGCGCCAGCAGTCGGGCAGGCAACACCGGGGAGCTGTTTTTT.

The rearrangement uses TRBV5-5 and TRBJ2-1, with 7 bases aligning to TRBD1. CDR3 length: 15 residues. V trimming: 1 base; J trimming: 7 bases; junction bases outside the gene matches: 8. Per germline, CDR1 SGHKS and CDR2 YYEKEE (reference sequence). CDR3 protein: CASSLRDRAVNEQFF. The CDR3 DNA follows: TGTGCCAGCAGCTTGCGAGACAGGGCGGTTAATGAGCAGTTCTTC.